These 10 T cell receptor beta chains were sequenced from one sample in a study of blood T cell repertoires in COVID-19. Data came from immunoSEQ multiplex PCR; TCRdb stores just in-frame clones and leaves some out. The table lists some 270,000 clones, approximately 85% of them singletons. Sequenced material: peripheral blood. Every receptor here comes from a human donor with COVID-19, enrolled during active disease. The donor label of this sample is uncertain.

J is TRBJ1-5 and V is TRBV5-5; D call uncertain. This CDR3 comprises 13 residues. Trimming shortened V by 3 bases and J by 0 bases, and 4 bases separated the two germline ends. From germline, CDR1 is SGHKS and CDR2 YYEKEE (reference sequence). In DNA, the CDR3 is TGTGCCAGCAGCTCCAATAGCAATCAGCCCCAGCATTTT. It specifies CASSSNSNQPQHF.

This rearrangement joins TRBV19 to TRBJ1-6, with a possible D match to TRBD1 (5 bases). The CDR3 length is 17 residues. CDR1 is LNHDA, CDR2 SQIVND, per germline (reference sequence). Trimming took 10 bases from V and 6 from J, leaving 25 bases between them. The CDR3 spells CATSLGGGRTSNSPLHF. CDR3 DNA sequence: TGTGCCACCTCCCTTGGGGGGGGAAGGACTAGTAATTCACCCCTCCACTTT.

The chain couples TRBV5-5 to TRBJ1-2; 9 bases agree with TRBD1. From germline, CDR1 is SGHKS and CDR2 YYEKEE (reference sequence). After removal of 2 bases from V and 8 bases from J, the junction contained 10 bases not matched to a gene. The CDR3 extends over 15 amino acids. The CDR3 coding sequence is TGTGCCAGCAGCTTCGAGGGACAGGGTATGGGAGGCTACACCTTC. It yields the protein CASSFEGQGMGGYTF.

The chain is built from TRBV3-1 (or the pseudogene TRBV3-2) and TRBJ2-7; TRBD2 matches at 15 bases. Germline V gives CDR1 LGHDT, CDR2 YNNKEL (reference sequence). The CDR3 covers 14 residues. V trimming: 4 bases; J trimming: 6 bases; junction bases outside the gene matches: 1. CDR3 nucleotide sequence: TGTGCCAGCAGCCCGGGACTAGCGGGAGGCGAGCAGTACTTC. Its protein is CASSPGLAGGEQYF.

This chain joins TRBV7-3 and TRBJ2-3; TRBD2 is a possible D gene (6 bases). The CDR3 has 12 residues. Trimming took 6 bases from V and 5 from J, leaving 9 bases between them. Germline CDR1 SGHTA, CDR2 FQGTGA. Here the CDR3 DNA reads TGTGCCAGCAGATTGGGGGGAGATACGCAGTATTTT. The encoded protein is CASRLGGDTQYF.

This rearrangement joins TRBV6-5 to TRBJ1-2, with D tentatively TRBD1 (5 bases). V was shortened by 6 bases and J by 2 bases, with 13 bases between the two germline ends. CDR3 length equals 14 residues. From germline, CDR1 is MNHEY and CDR2 SVGAGI. The CDR3 here is CASSRTPRNYGYTF. As DNA, the CDR3 is TGTGCCAGCAGCCGGACACCCAGGAACTATGGCTACACCTTC.

The rearrangement uses TRBV7-2 and TRBJ1-1; D uncertain. CDR1 is SGHTA and CDR2 is FQGNSA in the germline V gene. Trimming left V 4 bases short and J 1 base short, with 7 bases between. This CDR3 comprises 13 residues. This chain's CDR3 is CASSSDWNTEAFF. The DNA of the CDR3 is TGTGCCAGCAGCTCGGACTGGAACACTGAAGCTTTCTTT.

This sequence joins TRBV4-1 and TRBJ1-5; D gene unclear. CDR3 length: 15 amino acids. The germline CDR1 and CDR2 sequences are MGHRA and YSYEKL. V gave up 4 bases and J gave up 0 bases, with 10 bases separating them. CDR3 residues: CASSLTPGSNQPQHF. CDR3 nucleotide sequence: TGCGCCAGCAGCCTAACTCCCGGTAGCAATCAGCCCCAGCATTTT.

This clone was recorded a few times. The chain recombines TRBV28 with TRBJ2-1, with TRBD2 matching over 11 bases. With V trimmed by 5 bases and J by 6 bases, 6 bases remained unmatched. This CDR3 spans 15 amino acids. In germline, CDR1 is MDHEN, CDR2 SYDVKM. CDR3 residues: CASSPSLAGGNEQFF. The DNA of the CDR3 is TGTGCCAGCAGTCCAAGCCTAGCGGGAGGCAATGAGCAGTTCTTC.

The chain couples TRBV19 to TRBJ2-3, with D possibly being TRBD2 (5 bases). CDR1 LNHDA and CDR2 SQIVND come from the germline V gene (reference sequence). Trimming took off 5 bases at V and 2 bases at J, with 23 bases between the two ends. The CDR3 runs to 18 residues. CDR3: CASSYRDTPSVATDTQYF. As DNA, the CDR3 is TGTGCCAGTAGTTACCGGGATACCCCATCGGTGGCCACAGATACGCAGTATTTT.